This entry lists 30 T cell receptor beta chains sequenced from one sample in a study of CD8 T cells in Susac syndrome. Random hexamers were used to reverse transcribe the RNA input (about 0.5 to 1 ug). Via MiXCR, TCRdb re-called the immunoSEQ multiplex PCR reads, giving one row per CDR3 protein. Among about 200,000 distinct CDR3 sequences, 92% were seen once, and the ten largest hold over 0.1%. The sequenced material came from CD8+ T cells from PBMCs. These receptors were taken from a human donor with multiple sclerosis.

This chain links TRBV12-3 or TRBV12-4 with TRBJ2-5; perhaps TRBD1 as D (6 bases). The CDR3 consists of 14 residues. V was cut by 5 bases and J by 5 bases, with 15 bases left in between. As DNA, the CDR3 is TGTGCCAGCAGTATAGGGACAACAGGGGAGACCCAGTACTTC. Amino acids: CASSIGTTGETQYF.

In its sample, this clonotype was seen a few times. The chain links TRBV30 to TRBJ2-3; tentatively, D is TRBD2 (5 bases). Germline values: CDR1 GTSNPN, CDR2 SVGIG (reference sequence). This CDR3 contains 16 residues. V gave up 3 bases and J gave up 2 bases, with 18 bases separating them. The CDR3 bases are TGTGCCTGGAGCCCAGAGAGGGTGTCGGTCACAGATACGCAGTATTTT. This codes for CAWSPERVSVTDTQYF.

This clonotype was picked up a small number of times. V and J are TRBV4-3 and TRBJ2-5, with TRBD1 identical over 10 bases. Looked up from germline, CDR1 is LGHNA and CDR2 is YSLEER. This CDR3 has 14 amino acids. V dropped 1 base and J dropped 4; count of bases not matched to a gene: 0. Here the CDR3 DNA reads TGCGCCAGCAGCCAAGGGACAGGGGGAGAGACCCAGTACTTC. Encoded protein: CASSQGTGGETQYF.

The chain links TRBV9 to TRBJ1-4; 8 nucleotides agree with TRBD1. In germline, CDR1 is SGDLS, CDR2 YYNGEE. The CDR3 is 14 residues long. V trimming: 3 bases; J trimming: 7 bases; junction bases outside the gene matches: 5. The CDR3 region has the DNA TGTGCCAGCAGCGAGGCGGACAGGGTTGAAAAACTGTTTTTT. It codes for CASSEADRVEKLFF.

This chain connects TRBV30 to TRBJ2-7; 9 bases are a match to TRBD2. After removal of 5 bases from V and 3 bases from J, the junction contained 14 bases not matched to a gene. Germline V lookup: CDR1 GTSNPN, CDR2 SVGIG (reference sequence). CDR3 size: 16 residues. The CDR3 DNA is TGTGCCTGGGACTCAGGGGTAGCGGGAGATCACTACGAGCAGTACTTC. It translates to CAWDSGVAGDHYEQYF.

In regard to this clonotype: Because the CDR3's place on the DNA is in doubt, the DNA is left out and the CDR3 is given as listed by TCRdb. This sequence joins TRBV23-1 and TRBJ2-2; the tabulated D call, TRBD2, remains unverified against the DNA. TRBV23-1 is recorded as an ORF, its role being uncertain. The CDR3 length is 18 residues, termini included. The chain's CDR3 is CASSQSGTSGVEPGSCFF.

V gene TRBV3-1 combines with J gene TRBJ2-3; 7 bases are a match to TRBD1. Germline-derived CDR1 and CDR2 are LGHDT and YNNKEL (reference sequence). The CDR3 is 13 residues long. The junction had 5 bases not matched to a gene; V was cut back by 3 bases and J by 8 bases. CDR3 in amino acids: CASSHRDSGTQYF. The CDR3 region has the DNA TGTGCCAGCAGCCACAGGGACAGCGGTACGCAGTATTTT.

The V call is TRBV9, the J call TRBJ2-5; the match to TRBD1 covers 12 bases. Germline lookup yields CDR1 SGDLS and CDR2 YYNGEE. The CDR3 loop spans 16 amino acids. The V gene end was trimmed by 3 bases and the J gene end by 9 bases; junction bases not matched to a gene: 12. CDR3 amino acids: CASSEGGTGGSFAQYF. CDR3 bases: TGTGCCAGCAGCGAGGGGGGGACAGGGGGCTCATTTGCCCAGTACTTC.

V gene TRBV4-3 combines with J gene TRBJ1-1, with D possibly TRBD1 on 5 matching bases. V was clipped by 0 bases and J by 2 bases, with 13 bases between them. This CDR3 region has 16 residues. Germline CDR1 and CDR2: LGHNA and YSLEER. The CDR3 nucleotides read TGCGCCAGCAGCCAAGATTTTCGGGGACTAAACACTGAAGCTTTCTTT. This encodes CASSQDFRGLNTEAFF.

The gene calls are TRBV19 and TRBJ2-5; 7 bases map to TRBD1. V lost 4 bases to trimming and J lost 2 bases; unmatched junction nucleotides: 7. Germline V CDR1 and CDR2: LNHDA, SQIVND (reference sequence). This CDR3 has 15 amino acids. The CDR3 DNA sequence: TGTGCCAGTAGTAGAGGGGGCGTATTTCAAGAGACCCAGTACTTC. Translation gives CASSRGGVFQETQYF.

The chain uses TRBV6-5 and TRBJ2-2, with TRBD2 matching over 8 bases. The CDR3 runs to 17 residues. V gave up 4 bases and J gave up 6 bases; unmatched junction bases: 13. In germline, CDR1 is MNHEY, CDR2 SVGAGI. The CDR3 DNA reads as TGTGCCAGCAGTTTTTATACCGGGACTAGTGATGCCGGGGAGCTGTTTTTT. Protein: CASSFYTGTSDAGELFF.

The CDR3 loop reads CASRFAGQGTYGYTF. The CDR3 region has the DNA TGTGCCAGCAGGTTCGCGGGACAGGGAACCTATGGCTACACCTTC. The rearrangement uses TRBV6-2 or TRBV6-3 and TRBJ1-2; 9 bases are a match to TRBD1. After removal of 6 bases from V and 4 bases from J, the junction contained 9 bases not matched to a gene. This CDR3 contains 15 residues. Germline V gene sequence: CDR1 MNHEY, CDR2 SVGEGT.

The J gene is TRBJ2-5, the V gene TRBV13, with D possibly TRBD2 on 6 matching bases. This CDR3 is 16 amino acids long. The V gene's germline CDR1 is PRHDT and CDR2 FYEKMQ (reference sequence). The V end was cut by 4 bases, the J end by 1 base, with 16 bases between. CDR3 nucleotides: TGTGCCAGCAGCTCTCATCTGGAGGGAATCCAAGAGACCCAGTACTTC. The encoded protein is CASSSHLEGIQETQYF.

The V and J genes are TRBV20-1 and TRBJ2-7; D unresolved. In germline, CDR1 is DFQATT, CDR2 SNEGSKA (reference sequence). The V gene lost 4 bases and the J gene lost 3 bases, with 7 bases spanning the gap. The length of the CDR3 is 11 residues. The CDR3 is CSATTNYEQYF. CDR3 nucleotides: TGCAGTGCTACCACAAACTACGAGCAGTACTTC.

The genes are TRBV10-2 and TRBJ2-7, with TRBD1 matching over 11 bases. The CDR3 covers 13 residues. CDR1 WSHSY and CDR2 SAAADI come from the germline V gene. V shed 10 bases, J shed 6 bases, and the junction held 8 bases outside the gene matches. The CDR3 sequence: CATGQGAASEQYF. Written as DNA, the CDR3 is TGCGCCACAGGACAGGGGGCCGCTTCCGAGCAGTACTTC.

The gene calls are TRBV7-3 and TRBJ1-2; tentative D call: TRBD1 (6 bases). V was clipped by 2 bases and J by 6 bases, with 10 bases between them. CDR1 is SGHTA, CDR2 FQGTGA, per germline. CDR3 length: 13 amino acids. The CDR3 nucleotides read TGTGCCAGCAGCTTAGGGGGGGCCCATGGCTACACCTTC. Its protein is CASSLGGAHGYTF. The full variable domain, with the rest looked up from reference TRBV7-3 and TRBJ1-2, is GAGVSQTPSNKVTEKGKYVELRCDPISGHTALYWYRQSLGQGPEFLIYFQGTGAADDSGLPNDRFFAVRPEGSVSTLKIQRTERGDSAVYLCASSLGGAHGYTFGSGTRLTVV.

V is TRBV27 and J is TRBJ1-6; possible D gene TRBD1, 6 bases. Looked up from germline, CDR1 is MNHEY and CDR2 is SMNVEV (reference sequence). Trimming left V 2 bases short and J 7 bases short, with 15 bases between. The CDR3 is 16 amino acids. Here the CDR3 reads CASSLASQGGNSPLHF. The CDR3 DNA sequence: TGTGCCAGCAGTTTAGCCTCACAGGGAGGGAATTCACCCCTCCACTTT.

This clonotype was observed a few times. The rearrangement links TRBV9 to TRBJ2-7; tentatively, D is TRBD1 (5 bases). This CDR3 contains 14 residues. V dropped 0 bases and J dropped 3 bases, with 10 bases sitting between them. Looked up from germline, CDR1 is SGDLS and CDR2 is YYNGEE. CDR3 sequence reads: CASSVGQGDYEQYF. The CDR3 coding sequence is TGTGCCAGCAGCGTAGGGCAGGGTGACTACGAGCAGTACTTC.

This chain joins TRBV4-1 and TRBJ1-1; D gene unclear. Deletions cut 3 bases from V and 6 bases from J, with 17 bases between. The CDR3 loop spans 15 amino acids. Germline loops: CDR1 MGHRA, CDR2 YSYEKL. CDR3 region: CASSQAPTPEAEAFF. The CDR3, as DNA: TGCGCCAGCAGCCAGGCGCCGACCCCAGAGGCTGAAGCTTTCTTT.

The rearrangement uses TRBV7-6 and TRBJ1-1; D ambiguous. The CDR3 has 13 amino acids. Germline V gives CDR1 SGHVS, CDR2 FNYEAQ. The ends were cut back, 5 bases at V and 7 bases at J, with 14 bases in the middle. As DNA, the CDR3 is TGTGCCAGCAGCCCCCCGTCTGCTGTTGAAGCTTTCTTT. As protein: CASSPPSAVEAFF.

The V call is TRBV7-9, the J call TRBJ1-4; a possible D gene is TRBD1 (5 bases). The CDR3 spans 14 residues. In germline, CDR1 is SEHNR, CDR2 FQNEAQ (reference sequence). The V gene lost 3 bases and the J gene lost 8 bases, with 13 bases spanning the gap. The chain's CDR3 is CASSLDEGYEKLFF. In DNA form, the CDR3 reads TGTGCCAGCAGCTTGGATGAGGGGTACGAAAAACTGTTTTTT.

This chain links TRBV12-3 or TRBV12-4 with TRBJ2-3; 11 bases are shared with TRBD2. CDR3 length: 21 residues. The V segment lost 5 bases and the J segment 0 bases; nucleotides outside the gene matches: 19. The CDR3 coding sequence is TGTGCCAGCAGTGGCTTGGGGACTAGCGGCTCTACACCCTCTAGCACAGATACGCAGTATTTT. Residues: CASSGLGTSGSTPSSTDTQYF.

This chain joins TRBV6-2 or TRBV6-3 and TRBJ2-5; possibly TRBD1 for D (6 bases). Trimming pared 6 bases from V and 2 bases from J, leaving 13 bases between. The CDR3 is 14 residues long. The germline gives CDR1 MNHEY, CDR2 SVGEGT. The chain's CDR3 is CASSPPDRQETQYF. CDR3 nucleotides: TGTGCCAGCAGCCCCCCGGACAGACAAGAGACCCAGTACTTC.

This chain uses TRBV11-2 with TRBJ2-2, with D tentatively TRBD2 (5 bases). V was pared by 5 bases and J by 4 bases, with 14 bases between. The CDR3 consists of 15 residues. The germline CDR1 and CDR2 sequences are SGHAT and FQNNGV. The CDR3 bases are TGTGCCAGCAGCCCGGTTATTCGGGGCACCGGGGAGCTGTTTTTT. The encoded protein is CASSPVIRGTGELFF.

V is TRBV20-1 and J is TRBJ1-6; TRBD1 might be the D (6 bases). Between the trimmed V and J ends, which lost 6 bases and 5 bases, there was a span of 11 bases. Germline CDR1 is DFQATT and CDR2 is SNEGSKA (reference sequence). The CDR3 runs to 13 residues. The CDR3, as DNA: TGCAGTGCCGAGGGGGAGGATAATTCACCCCTCCACTTT. Amino acids: CSAEGEDNSPLHF.

V usage is TRBV2 and J usage is TRBJ1-1; D ambiguous. The CDR3 has 14 residues. The V and J ends lost 4 bases and 1 base respectively, with 10 bases between them. Germline V gives CDR1 SNHLY, CDR2 FYNNEI. CDR3 in DNA: TGTGCCAGCAGTGGGGCAGGATCGAACACTGAAGCTTTCTTT. It specifies CASSGAGSNTEAFF.

The rearrangement uses TRBV12-3 or TRBV12-4 and TRBJ2-6; D ambiguous. The V and J ends lost 6 bases and 0 bases respectively, with 3 bases between them. The CDR3 has 13 amino acids. CDR3 nucleotides: TGTGCCAGCAGGGTCTCTGGGGCCAACGTCCTGACTTTC. Protein product: CASRVSGANVLTF.

The chain is built from TRBV9 and TRBJ1-2; D is perhaps TRBD1 (5 bases). Germline CDR1 is SGDLS and CDR2 is YYNGEE. This CDR3 is 13 amino acids long. Trimming cost V 3 bases and J 7 bases, with 13 bases left between them. CDR3 bases: TGTGCCAGCAGCGGGGGGATCTCCCTTGGCTACACCTTC. It encodes CASSGGISLGYTF.

This clonotype was seen only a few times. This sequence joins TRBV6-5 and TRBJ2-2; D call uncertain. Deletions cut 4 bases from V and 3 bases from J, with 6 bases between. The length of the CDR3 is 13 residues. CDR1 is MNHEY and CDR2 is SVGAGI in the germline V gene. This CDR3 is CASSSDYTGELFF. The CDR3 DNA follows: TGTGCCAGCAGTTCCGACTACACCGGGGAGCTGTTTTTT.

This clonotype is a singleton in its sample. This chain connects TRBV9 to TRBJ2-1, with D possibly being TRBD2 (6 bases). The CDR3 extends over 16 amino acids. V lost 0 bases, J lost 2 bases, and 12 bases lay in between. The germline gives CDR1 SGDLS, CDR2 YYNGEE. CDR3 region: CASSVAAGPTYNEQFF. The CDR3, as DNA: TGTGCCAGCAGCGTAGCTGCGGGGCCTACCTACAATGAGCAGTTCTTC.